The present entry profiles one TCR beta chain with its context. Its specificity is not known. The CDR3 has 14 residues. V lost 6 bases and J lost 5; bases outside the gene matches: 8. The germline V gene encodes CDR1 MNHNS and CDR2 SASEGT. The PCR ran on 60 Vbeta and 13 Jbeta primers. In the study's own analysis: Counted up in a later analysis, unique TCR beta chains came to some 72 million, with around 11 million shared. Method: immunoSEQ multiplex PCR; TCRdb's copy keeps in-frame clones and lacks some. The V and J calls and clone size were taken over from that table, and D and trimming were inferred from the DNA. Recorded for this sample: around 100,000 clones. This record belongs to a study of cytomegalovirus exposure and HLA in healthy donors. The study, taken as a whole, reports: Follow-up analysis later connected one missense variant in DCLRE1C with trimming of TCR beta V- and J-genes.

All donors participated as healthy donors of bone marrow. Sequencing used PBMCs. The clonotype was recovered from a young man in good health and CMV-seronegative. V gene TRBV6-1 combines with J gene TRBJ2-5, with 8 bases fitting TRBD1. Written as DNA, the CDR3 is TGTGCCAGCAGCGGACGGGACAGGCAGGAGACCCAGTACTTC. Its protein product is CASSGRDRQETQYF.